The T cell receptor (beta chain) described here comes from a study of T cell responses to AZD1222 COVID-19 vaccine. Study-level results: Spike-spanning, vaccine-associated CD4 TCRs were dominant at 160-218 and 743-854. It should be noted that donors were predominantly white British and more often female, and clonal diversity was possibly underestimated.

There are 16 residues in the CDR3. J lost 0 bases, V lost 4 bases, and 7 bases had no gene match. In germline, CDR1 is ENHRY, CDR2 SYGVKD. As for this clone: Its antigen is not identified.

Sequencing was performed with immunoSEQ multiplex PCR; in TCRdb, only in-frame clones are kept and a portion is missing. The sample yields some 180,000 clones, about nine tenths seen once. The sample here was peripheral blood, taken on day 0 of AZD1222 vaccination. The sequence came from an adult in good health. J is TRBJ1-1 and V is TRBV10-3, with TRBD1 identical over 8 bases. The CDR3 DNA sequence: TGTGCCATCAGTGGGGGGACAGGCCTAATGAACACTGAAGCTTTCTTT. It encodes CAISGGTGLMNTEAFF.